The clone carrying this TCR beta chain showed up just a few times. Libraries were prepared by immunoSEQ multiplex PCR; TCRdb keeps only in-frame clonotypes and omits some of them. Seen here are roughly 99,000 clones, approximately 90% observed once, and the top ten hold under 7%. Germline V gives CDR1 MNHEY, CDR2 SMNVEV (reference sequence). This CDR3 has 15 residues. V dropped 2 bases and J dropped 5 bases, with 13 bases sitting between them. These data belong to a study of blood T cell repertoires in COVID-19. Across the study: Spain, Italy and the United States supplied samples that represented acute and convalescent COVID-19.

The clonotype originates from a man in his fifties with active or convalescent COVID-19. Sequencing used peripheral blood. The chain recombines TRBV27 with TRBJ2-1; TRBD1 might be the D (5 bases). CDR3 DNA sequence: TGTGCCAGCAGTTTAAGGGGTCCGTCAGACAATGAGCAGTTCTTC. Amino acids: CASSLRGPSDNEQFF.